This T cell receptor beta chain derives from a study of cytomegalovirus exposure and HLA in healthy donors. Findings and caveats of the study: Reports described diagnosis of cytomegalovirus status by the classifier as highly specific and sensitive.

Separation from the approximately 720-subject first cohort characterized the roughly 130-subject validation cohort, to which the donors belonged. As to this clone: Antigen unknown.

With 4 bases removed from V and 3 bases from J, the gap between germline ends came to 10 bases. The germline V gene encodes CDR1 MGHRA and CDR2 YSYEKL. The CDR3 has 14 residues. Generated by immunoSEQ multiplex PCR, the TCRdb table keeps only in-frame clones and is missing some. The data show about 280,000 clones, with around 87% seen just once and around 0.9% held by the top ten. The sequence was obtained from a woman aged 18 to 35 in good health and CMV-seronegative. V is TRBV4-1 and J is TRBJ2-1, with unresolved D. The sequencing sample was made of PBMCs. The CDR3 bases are TGCGCCAGCAGCCTTGCACAGCACTACAATGAGCAGTTCTTC. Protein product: CASSLAQHYNEQFF.